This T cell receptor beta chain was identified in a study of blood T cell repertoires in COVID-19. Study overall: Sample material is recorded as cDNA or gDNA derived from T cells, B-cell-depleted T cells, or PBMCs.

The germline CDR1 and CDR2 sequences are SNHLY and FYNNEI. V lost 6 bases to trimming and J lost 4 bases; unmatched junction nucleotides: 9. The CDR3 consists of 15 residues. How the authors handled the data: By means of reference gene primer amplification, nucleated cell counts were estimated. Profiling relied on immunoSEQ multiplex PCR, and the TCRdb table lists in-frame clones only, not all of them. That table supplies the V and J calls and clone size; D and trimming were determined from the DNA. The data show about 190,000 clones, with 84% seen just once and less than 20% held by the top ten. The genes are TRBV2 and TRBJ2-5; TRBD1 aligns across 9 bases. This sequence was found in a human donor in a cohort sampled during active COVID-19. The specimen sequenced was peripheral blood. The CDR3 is CASRRDRVFGETQYF. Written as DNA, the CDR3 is TGTGCCAGCAGGCGGGACAGGGTATTCGGAGAGACCCAGTACTTC.